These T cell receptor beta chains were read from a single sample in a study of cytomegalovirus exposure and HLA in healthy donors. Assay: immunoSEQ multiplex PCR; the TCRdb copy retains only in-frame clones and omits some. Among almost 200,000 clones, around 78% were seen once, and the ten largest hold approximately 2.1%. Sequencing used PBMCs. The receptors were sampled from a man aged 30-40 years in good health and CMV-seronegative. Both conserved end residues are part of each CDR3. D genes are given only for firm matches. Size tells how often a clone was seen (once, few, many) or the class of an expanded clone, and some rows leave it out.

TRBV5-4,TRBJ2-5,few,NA,TGTGCCAGCAGCTTGTTAGAAGAGACCCAGTACTTC,CASSLLEETQYF
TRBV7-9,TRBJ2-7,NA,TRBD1,TGTGCCAGCAGCTGGAGACAGGGGGCAGTTTACGAGCAGTACTTC,CASSWRQGAVYEQYF
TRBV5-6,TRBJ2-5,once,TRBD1,TGTGCCAGCAGCGTTCTGATGGGGACAGGGGGCTATCGAGAGACCCAGTACTTC,CASSVLMGTGGYRETQYF
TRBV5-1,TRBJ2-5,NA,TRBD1,TGCGCCAGCAGCTTCGCCGGGACAGGGGATCAAGAGACCCAGTACTTC,CASSFAGTGDQETQYF
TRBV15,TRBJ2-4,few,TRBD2,TGTGCCACCAGCAGACCTAGCGGTAAAAACATTCAGTACTTC,CATSRPSGKNIQYF
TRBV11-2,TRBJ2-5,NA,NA,TGTGCCAGCAGCTTAGGGGATAGCGGCCAAGAGACCCAGTACTTC,CASSLGDSGQETQYF
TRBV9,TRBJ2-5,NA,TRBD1,TGTGCCAGCAGCGTTTCGGACAGGTCGAGGGAGACCCAGTACTTC,CASSVSDRSRETQYF
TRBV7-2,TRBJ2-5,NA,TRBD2,TGTGCCAGCAGCTTAAGGGGAGAGGGACTAGCGGGAGTGGAGACCCAGTACTTC,CASSLRGEGLAGVETQYF
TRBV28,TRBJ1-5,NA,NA,TGTGCCAGCAGTTTAGAGTTATGGCAGGGATCGCAGCCCCAGCATTTT,CASSLELWQGSQPQHF
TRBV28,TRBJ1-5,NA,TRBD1,TGTGCCAGCAGTTCGACAGGGAATCAGCCCCAGCATTTT,CASSSTGNQPQHF
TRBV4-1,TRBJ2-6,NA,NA,TGCGCCAGCAGCCAAGAAAACGGTGGGGCCAACGTCCTGACTTTC,CASSQENGGANVLTF
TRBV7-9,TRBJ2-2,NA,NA,TGTGCCAGCAGCTTAGGGGTAGCGGACACCGGGGAGCTGTTTTTT,CASSLGVADTGELFF
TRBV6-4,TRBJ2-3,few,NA,TGTGCCAGCAGTGACTCGATCAGCTTGGAACCAGGGAAAACAGATACGCAGTATTTT,CASSDSISLEPGKTDTQYF
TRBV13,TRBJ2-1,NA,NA,TGTGCCAGCAGCTCGGTGGCGAGGACTCCCCTCTACAATGAGCAGTTCTTC,CASSSVARTPLYNEQFF
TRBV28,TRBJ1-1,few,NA,TGTGCCAGCAGTCTACTGACTTTCAACACTGAAGCTTTCTTT,CASSLLTFNTEAFF
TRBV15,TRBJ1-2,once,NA,TGTGCCACCAGCCCCGACAGAAACTATGGCTACACCTTC,CATSPDRNYGYTF
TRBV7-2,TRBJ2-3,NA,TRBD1,TGTGCCAGCAGTATCGGACTGGGACAGCACACAGATACGCAGTATTTT,CASSIGLGQHTDTQYF
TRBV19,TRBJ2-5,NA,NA,TGTGCCAGTAGTATTAGTGGAGAACTTAGACTTCAAGAGACCCAGTACTTC,CASSISGELRLQETQYF
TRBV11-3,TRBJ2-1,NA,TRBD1,TGTGCCAGCAGCTCCGGGACAGGGGGGTACAATGAGCAGTTCTTC,CASSSGTGGYNEQFF
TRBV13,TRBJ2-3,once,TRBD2,TGTGCCAGCAACCTTGGGCTAGCGGGATTGGCGGATACGCAGTATTTT,CASNLGLAGLADTQYF
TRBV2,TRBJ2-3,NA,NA,TGTGCCAGCATGCAAAGGCACAGCGATACGCAGTATTTT,CASMQRHSDTQYF
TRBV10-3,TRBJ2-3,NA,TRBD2,TGTGCCATCAGTGAGTCGGGGGGGATCACAGATACGCAGTATTTT,CAISESGGITDTQYF
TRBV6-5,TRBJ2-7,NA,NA,TGTGCCAGCAGTAAAACAGCAAACTCCTACGAGCAGTACTTC,CASSKTANSYEQYF
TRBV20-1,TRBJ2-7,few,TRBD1,TGCAGTGCTAGAGGTTCGGGACAGGGGTGCTTC,CSARGSGQGCF
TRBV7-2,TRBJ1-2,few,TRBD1,TGTGCCAGCAGCCCGGACAGGCCCTATGGCTACACCTTC,CASSPDRPYGYTF
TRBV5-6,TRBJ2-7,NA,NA,TGTGCCAGCAGCCATGGTAGCAGCTACGAGCAGTACTTC,CASSHGSSYEQYF
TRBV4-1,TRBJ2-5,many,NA,TGCGCCAGCAGCCAATTCGAGGGACACGAGACCCAGTACTTC,CASSQFEGHETQYF
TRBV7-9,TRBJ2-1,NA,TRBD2,TGTGCCAGCAGCCCCGGACTAGCTTCCTACAATGAGCAGTTCTTC,CASSPGLASYNEQFF